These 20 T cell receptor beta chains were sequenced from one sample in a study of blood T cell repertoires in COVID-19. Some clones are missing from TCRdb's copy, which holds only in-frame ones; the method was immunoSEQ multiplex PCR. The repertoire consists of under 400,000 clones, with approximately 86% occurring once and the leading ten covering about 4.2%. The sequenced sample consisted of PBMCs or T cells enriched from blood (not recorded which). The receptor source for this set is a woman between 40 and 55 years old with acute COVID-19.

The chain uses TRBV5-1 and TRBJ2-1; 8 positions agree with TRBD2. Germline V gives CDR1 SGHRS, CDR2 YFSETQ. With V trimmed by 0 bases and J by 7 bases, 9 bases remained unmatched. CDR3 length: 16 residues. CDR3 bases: TGCGCCAGCAGCTTGGGGGCGGGACTAGGACTTAATGAGCAGTTCTTC. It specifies CASSLGAGLGLNEQFF.

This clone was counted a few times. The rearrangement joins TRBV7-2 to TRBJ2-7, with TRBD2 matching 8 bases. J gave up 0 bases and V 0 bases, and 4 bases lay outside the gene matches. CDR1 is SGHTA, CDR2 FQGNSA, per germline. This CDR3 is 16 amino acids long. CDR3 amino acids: CASSLATGGSSYEQYF. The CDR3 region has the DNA TGTGCCAGCAGCTTAGCGACGGGAGGGAGCTCCTACGAGCAGTACTTC.

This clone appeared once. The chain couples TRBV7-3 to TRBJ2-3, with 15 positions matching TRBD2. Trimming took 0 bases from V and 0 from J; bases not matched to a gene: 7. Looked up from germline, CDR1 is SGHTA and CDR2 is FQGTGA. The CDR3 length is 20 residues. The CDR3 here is CASSLTGTSGGHPSTDTQYF. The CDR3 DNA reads TGTGCCAGCAGCTTAACGGGGACTAGCGGGGGGCATCCTAGCACAGATACGCAGTATTTT.

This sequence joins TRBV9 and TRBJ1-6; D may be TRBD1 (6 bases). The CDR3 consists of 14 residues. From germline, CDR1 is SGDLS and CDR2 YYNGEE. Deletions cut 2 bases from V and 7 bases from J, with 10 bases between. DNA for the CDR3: TGTGCCAGCAGCGTCAGGGGTCTAAATTCACCCCTCCACTTT. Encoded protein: CASSVRGLNSPLHF.

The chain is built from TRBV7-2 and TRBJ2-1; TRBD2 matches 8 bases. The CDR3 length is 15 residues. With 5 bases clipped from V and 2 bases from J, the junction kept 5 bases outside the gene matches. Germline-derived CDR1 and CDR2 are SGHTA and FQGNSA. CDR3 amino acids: CASSLTSGAYNEQFF. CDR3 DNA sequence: TGTGCCAGCAGCCTCACTAGCGGCGCCTACAATGAGCAGTTCTTC.

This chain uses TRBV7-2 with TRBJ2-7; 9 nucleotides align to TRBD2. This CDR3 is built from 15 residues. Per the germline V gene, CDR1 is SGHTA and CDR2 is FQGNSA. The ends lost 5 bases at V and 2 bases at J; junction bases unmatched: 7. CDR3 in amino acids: CASSPRASGAYEQYF. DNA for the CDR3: TGTGCCAGCAGCCCCCGGGCTAGCGGGGCCTACGAGCAGTACTTC.

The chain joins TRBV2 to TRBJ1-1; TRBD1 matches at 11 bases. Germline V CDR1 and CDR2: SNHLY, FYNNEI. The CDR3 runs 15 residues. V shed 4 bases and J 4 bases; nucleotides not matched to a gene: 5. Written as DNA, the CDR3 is TGTGCCAGCAGTGTTTTCGGGACAGGGGGCACTGAAGCTTTCTTT. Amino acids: CASSVFGTGGTEAFF. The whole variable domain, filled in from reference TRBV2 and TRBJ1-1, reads EPEVTQTPSHQVTQMGQEVILRCVPISNHLYFYWYRQILGQKVEFLVSFYNNEISEKSEIFDDQFSVERPDGSNFTLKIRSTKLEDSAMYFCASSVFGTGGTEAFFGQGTRLTVV.

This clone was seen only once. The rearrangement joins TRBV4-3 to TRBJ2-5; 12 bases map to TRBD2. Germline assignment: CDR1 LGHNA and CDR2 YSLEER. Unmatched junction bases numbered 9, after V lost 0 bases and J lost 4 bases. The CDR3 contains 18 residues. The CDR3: CASSQDVPSGGAGETQYF. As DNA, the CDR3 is TGCGCCAGCAGCCAAGATGTCCCTAGCGGGGGGGCAGGAGAGACCCAGTACTTC.

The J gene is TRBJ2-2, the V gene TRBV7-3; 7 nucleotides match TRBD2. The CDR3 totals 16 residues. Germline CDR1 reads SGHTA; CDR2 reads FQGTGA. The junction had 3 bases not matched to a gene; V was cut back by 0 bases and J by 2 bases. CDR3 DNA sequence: TGTGCCAGCAGCTTAACTGGGACTACCAACACCGGGGAGCTGTTTTTT. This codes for CASSLTGTTNTGELFF.

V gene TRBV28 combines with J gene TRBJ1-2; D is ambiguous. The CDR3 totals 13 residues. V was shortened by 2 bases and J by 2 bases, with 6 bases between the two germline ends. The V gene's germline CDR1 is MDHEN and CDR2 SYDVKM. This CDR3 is CASSLAENYGYTF. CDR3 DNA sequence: TGTGCCAGCAGTTTAGCTGAGAACTATGGCTACACCTTC.

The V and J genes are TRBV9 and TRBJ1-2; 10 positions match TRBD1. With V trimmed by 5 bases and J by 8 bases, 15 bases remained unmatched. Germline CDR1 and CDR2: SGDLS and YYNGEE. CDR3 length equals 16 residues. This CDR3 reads CASRTGTGEVLGGYTF. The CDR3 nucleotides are TGTGCCAGCAGGACCGGGACAGGGGAGGTCCTTGGGGGCTACACCTTC.

CDR3 region: CASEGTGETQYF. DNA of the CDR3: TGTGCCAGCGAAGGTACCGGGGAGACCCAGTACTTC. The J gene is TRBJ2-5, the V gene TRBV11-2; D is ambiguous. The V gene lost 8 bases and the J gene lost 5 bases, with 12 bases spanning the gap. This CDR3 is 12 amino acids long. Germline-derived CDR1 and CDR2 are SGHAT and FQNNGV. Supplemented by reference TRBV11-2 and TRBJ2-5, the full variable domain reads EAGVAQSPRYKIIEKRQSVAFWCNPISGHATLYWYQQILGQGPKLLIQFQNNGVVDDSQLPKDRFSAERLKGVDSTLKIQPAKLEDSAVYLCASEGTGETQYFGPGTRLLVL.

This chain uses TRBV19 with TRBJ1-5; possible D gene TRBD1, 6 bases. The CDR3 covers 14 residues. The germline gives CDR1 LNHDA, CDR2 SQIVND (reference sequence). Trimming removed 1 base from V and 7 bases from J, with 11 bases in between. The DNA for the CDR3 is TGTGCCAGTAGTATAGTGGGGACAAGCCAGCCCCAGCATTTT. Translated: CASSIVGTSQPQHF.

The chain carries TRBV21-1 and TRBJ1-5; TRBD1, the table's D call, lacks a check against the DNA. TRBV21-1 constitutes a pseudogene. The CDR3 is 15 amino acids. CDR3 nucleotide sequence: TGTGCCAGCAGACGACAGGGGGGGTCCAATCAGCCCCAGCATTTT. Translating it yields CASRRQGGSNQPQHF.

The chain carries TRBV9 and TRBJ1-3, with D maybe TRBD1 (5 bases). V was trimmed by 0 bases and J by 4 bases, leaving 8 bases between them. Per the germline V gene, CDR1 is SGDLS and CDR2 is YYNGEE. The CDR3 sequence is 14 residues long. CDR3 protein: CASSVEGLGNTIYF. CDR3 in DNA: TGTGCCAGCAGCGTAGAGGGGTTGGGAAACACCATATATTTT.

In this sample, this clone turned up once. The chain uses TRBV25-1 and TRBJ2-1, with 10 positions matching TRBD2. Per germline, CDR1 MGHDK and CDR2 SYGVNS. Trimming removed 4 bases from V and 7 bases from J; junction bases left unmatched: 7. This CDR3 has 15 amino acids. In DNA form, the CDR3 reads TGTGCCAGCAGTGGGGGACTAGCGAGAAGTAATGAGCAGTTCTTC. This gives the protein CASSGGLARSNEQFF.

CDR3 region: CASSTTSFSEQFF. DNA of the CDR3: TGTGCCAGCAGCACCACTAGCTTTAGTGAGCAGTTCTTC. The V and J genes are TRBV11-2 and TRBJ2-1, with a tentative D call TRBD2 (6 bases). CDR1 and CDR2 from the germline V gene are SGHAT and FQNNGV. V lost 5 bases, J lost 9 bases, and 14 bases lay in between. The CDR3 sequence is 13 residues long.

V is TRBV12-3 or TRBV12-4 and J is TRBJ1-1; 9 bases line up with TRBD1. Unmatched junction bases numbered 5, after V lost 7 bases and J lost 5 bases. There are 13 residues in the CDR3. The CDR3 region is CASKSGTGTEAFF. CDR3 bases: TGTGCCAGCAAATCCGGGACAGGGACTGAAGCTTTCTTT.

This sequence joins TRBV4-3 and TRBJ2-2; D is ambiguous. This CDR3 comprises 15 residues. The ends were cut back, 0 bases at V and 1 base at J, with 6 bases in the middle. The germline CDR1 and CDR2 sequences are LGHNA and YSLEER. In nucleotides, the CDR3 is TGCGCCAGCAGCCAAGATGGGCGGAACACCGGGGAGCTGTTTTTT. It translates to CASSQDGRNTGELFF.

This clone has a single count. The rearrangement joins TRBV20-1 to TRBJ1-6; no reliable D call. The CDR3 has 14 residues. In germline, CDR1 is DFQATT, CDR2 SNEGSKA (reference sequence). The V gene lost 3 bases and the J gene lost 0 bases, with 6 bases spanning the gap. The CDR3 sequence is CSASDHSYNSPLHF. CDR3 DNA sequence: TGCAGTGCTAGTGACCACTCCTATAATTCACCCCTCCACTTT.